The rows below give T cell receptor beta chains drawn from one sample of a study of blood T cells in healthy people across ages. TCRdb fed the 5' RACE reads into MiXCR, producing one record per CDR3 protein. Counted here are hundreds of thousands of distinct CDR3 sequences, 20% to 30% occurring once; the ten biggest clones make up 9.4%. Another study also made use of these data, one on T cells of mothers and their children.

The sample consisted of blood. Receptors were obtained from a boy aged 5 to 17 in good health. CDR3s include the opening cysteine and the closing phenylalanine or tryptophan. D genes are given only for firm matches. Clone size appears in some rows only: once, few, many, or a class for an expanded clone.

>TRBV5-1|TRBJ1-2|.|.
TGCGCCAGCAGCTTGGAGTTCCCCGGCGTAGAATATGGCTACACCTTC
CASSLEFPGVEYGYTF
>TRBV7-2|TRBJ2-5|.|.
TGTGCCAGCAGCTTAGCGTGGCAGTTTGAGACCCAGTACTTC
CASSLAWQFETQYF
>TRBV20-1|TRBJ2-5|.|.
TGCAGTGTTAGTTCCGGGGCCCCCCAAGAGACCCAGTACTTC
CSVSSGAPQETQYF
>TRBV5-1|TRBJ2-1|.|TRBD2
TGCGCCAGCAGCTTCAGAATAGCGGGAGGTGGATACAATGAGCAGTTCTTC
CASSFRIAGGGYNEQFF
>TRBV7-2|TRBJ1-1|few|TRBD1
TGTGCCAGCAGCCCAGGGACAGCTCACACTGAAGCTTTCTTT
CASSPGTAHTEAFF
>TRBV7-8|TRBJ2-1|.|TRBD1
TGTGCCAGCAGCTTTGGACAGGGATTGGGAGGCAATGAGCAGTTCTTC
CASSFGQGLGGNEQFF
>TRBV6-5|TRBJ2-5|few|.
TGTGCCAGCAGTTGGGTAGGGGATGAGACCCAGTACTTC
CASSWVGDETQYF
>TRBV5-1|TRBJ2-7|few|TRBD2
TGCGCCAGCAGCTTGGCTAGCGGGAGTCCCAACTACGAGCAGTACTTC
CASSLASGSPNYEQYF
>TRBV3-1|TRBJ2-1|few|.
TGTGCCAGCAGCCAAAGCCAGACTCCCTTTATTAGGAATGAGCAGTTCTTC
CASSQSQTPFIRNEQFF
>TRBV15|TRBJ2-7|.|.
TGTGCCACCTCGCGGGAAGCAAACTACGAGCAGTACTTC
CATSREANYEQYF
>TRBV29-1|TRBJ1-2|few|.
TGCACAGTATCCGACATGGACTATGGCTACACCTTC
CTVSDMDYGYTF
>TRBV18|TRBJ2-7|.|TRBD1
TGTGCCAGCTCCGACAGGGGTGGGTACGAGCAGTACTTC
CASSDRGGYEQYF
>TRBV19|TRBJ1-1|.|.
TGTGCCAGTAGTTCCCAGGCCGCCGAAGCTTTCTTT
CASSSQAAEAFF
>TRBV29-1|TRBJ2-7|many|.
TGCAGCGTTGCCAGGGGTTCCTACGAGCAGTACTTC
CSVARGSYEQYF
>TRBV6-2/TRBV6-3|TRBJ2-7|.|TRBD1
TGTGCCAGCAAAGCAGGGGGCTACGAGCAGTACTTC
CASKAGGYEQYF
>TRBV7-6|TRBJ2-5|few|TRBD2
TGTGCCAGCAGCTTAGGTGTGCTGGGGACTAGCGGGGTAACAGAGACCCAGTACTTC
CASSLGVLGTSGVTETQYF
>TRBV3-1|TRBJ2-1|.|TRBD2
TGTGCCAGCAGCCAAGGGGGACTAAGCAATGAGCAGTTCTTC
CASSQGGLSNEQFF
>TRBV4-2|TRBJ2-4|.|.
TGTGCCAGCGGTGAAAACATTCAGTACTTC
CASGENIQYF
>TRBV12-3/TRBV12-4|TRBJ1-5|few|.
TGTGCCAGCACTCAGAATCCTGGGGGGTTTGATCAGCCCCAGCATTTT
CASTQNPGGFDQPQHF
>TRBV7-9|TRBJ2-1|few|.
TGTGCCAGCAGCCGACAAGGCCTCGGAGTTGAGCAGTTCTTC
CASSRQGLGVEQFF
>TRBV25-1|TRBJ2-1|.|.
TGTGCCAGCAGCGGCGTCCCCACAGGATTATTCCTCTACAATGAGCAGTTCTTC
CASSGVPTGLFLYNEQFF
>TRBV7-3|TRBJ2-5|.|.
TGTGCCAGCAGCTTGGGGTCTTCCAATTCGGAGACCCAGTACTTC
CASSLGSSNSETQYF
>TRBV7-8|TRBJ2-1|few|TRBD2
TGTGCCAGCGGTACATTCGGGAGGGAGCAGTTCTTC
CASGTFGREQFF
>TRBV4-1|TRBJ1-4|.|.
TGCGCCAGCAGCCAAGGTGACATTGGAGGTGAAAAACTGTTTTTT
CASSQGDIGGEKLFF
>TRBV6-6|TRBJ2-7|few|.
TGTGCCAGCAGTGGACTGGTGAGCTCCTACGAGCAGTACTTC
CASSGLVSSYEQYF
>TRBV18|TRBJ1-4|.|.
TGTGCCAGCTCACCTGGGACGGTGGTTAATGAAAAACTGTTTTTT
CASSPGTVVNEKLFF
>TRBV10-3|TRBJ2-1|.|TRBD2
TGTGCCATCAGTGAGTACTGGACTAGCGGGAGGGACCACAATGAGCAGTTCTTC
CAISEYWTSGRDHNEQFF
>TRBV4-3|TRBJ2-7|.|TRBD1
TGCGCCAGCAGCCAAGTGTACAGGGGAAGCTCCTACGAGCAGTACTTC
CASSQVYRGSSYEQYF
>TRBV12-3/TRBV12-4|TRBJ2-5|few|.
TGTGCCAGCAGACCAGACAGACAAGAGACCCAGTACTTC
CASRPDRQETQYF
>TRBV6-5|TRBJ2-5|.|.
TGTGCCAGCAGTTCTAGGGCCGACCGGGAGACCCAGTACTTC
CASSSRADRETQYF
>TRBV7-2|TRBJ2-1|.|.
TGTGCCAGCAGCTTAGAGGGACTTGACTACAATGAGCAGTTCTTC
CASSLEGLDYNEQFF
>TRBV28|TRBJ2-7|.|.
TGTGCCAGCAGTTCGCCAATTATACTAGATGCCGGTACTACCTACGAGCAGTACTTC
CASSSPIILDAGTTYEQYF
>TRBV6-1|TRBJ2-7|few|TRBD2
TGTGCCAGCAGTGCTGGACTAGCGGGCGAGCAGTACTTC
CASSAGLAGEQYF
>TRBV5-1|TRBJ1-2|.|.
TGCGCCAGCAGCTCACAAGTGGGTGACTATGGCTACACCTTC
CASSSQVGDYGYTF
>TRBV7-9|TRBJ1-3|few|.
TGTGCCAGCAGCTCCTTGCCGGGAGGAAACACCATATATTTT
CASSSLPGGNTIYF
>TRBV5-1|TRBJ2-5|.|TRBD1
TGCGCCAGCAGCAAAGACAGGGGAGGCGAGACCCAGTACTTC
CASSKDRGGETQYF
>TRBV14|TRBJ2-3|.|.
TGTGCCAGCAGCCAAGGATTATTCACAGATACGCAGTATTTT
CASSQGLFTDTQYF
>TRBV7-8|TRBJ2-5|.|.
TGTGCCAGCAGCTTAGTTACCGGGATCGGAGAGACCCAGTACTTC
CASSLVTGIGETQYF
>TRBV20-1|TRBJ1-1|.|.
TGCAGTGCTAGGCCGAACACTGAAGCTTTCTTT
CSARPNTEAFF
>TRBV6-5|TRBJ1-6|.|.
TGTGCCAGCAGTTACCTTCCGGGGGATAATTCACCCCTCCACTTT
CASSYLPGDNSPLHF
>TRBV2|TRBJ2-7|.|TRBD1
TGTGCCTTGGCACTCCTGGACAGGGTCTACGAGCAGTACTTC
CALALLDRVYEQYF
>TRBV14|TRBJ1-2|.|.
TGTGCCAGCAGCCTCGGGATGGGGGGCTACACCTTC
CASSLGMGGYTF
>TRBV21-1|TRBJ2-1|.|.
TGTGCCAGCAGCAAAGCGGCGGCAGGTCTTCCCCAATTCAATGAGCAGTTCTTC
CASSKAAAGLPQFNEQFF
>TRBV3-1|TRBJ2-3|.|.
TGTGCCAGCAGCCCCACGCTGCTAGCCGGGGAAGATACGCAGTATTTT
CASSPTLLAGEDTQYF
>TRBV20-1|TRBJ2-5|few|.
TGCAGTGCTGGCGGGGCTGGAGAGACCCAGTACTTC
CSAGGAGETQYF
>TRBV5-1|TRBJ2-3|few|.
TGCGCCAGCAGCTCCATTGGGGAGACAGATACGCAGTATTTT
CASSSIGETDTQYF
>TRBV2|TRBJ2-7|few|TRBD1
TGTGCCAGCAGGGGGACAGGGAACTACGAGCAGTACTTC
CASRGTGNYEQYF
>TRBV6-5|TRBJ1-2|few|.
TGTGCCAGCAGGCGCCGTTCGGAGCGGGAAGGCTACACCTTC
CASRRRSEREGYTF
>TRBV20-1|TRBJ2-1|few|TRBD2
TGCAGTGGTGAGCGGGAGTTAGACAATGAGCAGTTCTTC
CSGERELDNEQFF
>TRBV19|TRBJ1-5|.|.
TGTGCCACCTCTGAACAGTACAATCAGCCCCAGCATTTT
CATSEQYNQPQHF
>TRBV6-1|TRBJ2-4|.|TRBD2
TGTGCCAGCAGGGCGGGAGACACCAAAAACATTCAGTACTTC
CASRAGDTKNIQYF
>TRBV10-3|TRBJ2-7|few|.
TGTGCCATCAGTGAGCAAGACAGTTACGAGCAGTACTTC
CAISEQDSYEQYF